This T cell receptor beta chain was recovered during a study of blood T cell repertoires in COVID-19. The table came from immunoSEQ multiplex PCR; TCRdb's copy has only in-frame clones and leaves some out. This table has about 30,000 clones, 85% to 90% appearing once. The germline CDR1 and CDR2 sequences are SGHDT and YYEEEE. The CDR3 runs 13 residues. V lost 1 base and J 4 bases, leaving 8 bases between the germline ends. The specimen sequenced was peripheral blood. This chain connects TRBV5-6 to TRBJ1-2; maybe TRBD1 (5 bases). This receptor was obtained from a man older than 75 with acute or convalescent COVID-19. As DNA, the CDR3 is TGTGCCAGCAGCTTGCGGGGGGGCTATGGCTACACCTTC. Its protein is CASSLRGGYGYTF.